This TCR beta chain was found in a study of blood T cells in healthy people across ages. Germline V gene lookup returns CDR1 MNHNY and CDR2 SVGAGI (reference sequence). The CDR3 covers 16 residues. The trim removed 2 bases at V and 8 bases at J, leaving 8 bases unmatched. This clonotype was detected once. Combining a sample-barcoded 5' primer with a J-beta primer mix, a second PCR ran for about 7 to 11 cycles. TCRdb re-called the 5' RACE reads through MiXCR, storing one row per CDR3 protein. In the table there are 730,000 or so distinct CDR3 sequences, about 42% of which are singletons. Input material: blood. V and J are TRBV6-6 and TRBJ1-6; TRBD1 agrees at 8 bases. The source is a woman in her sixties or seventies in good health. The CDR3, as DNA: TGTGCCAGCAGTTACGGAGGGGGACAGGACCATTCACCCCTCCACTTT. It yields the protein CASSYGGGQDHSPLHF.